This T cell receptor beta chain was found in a study of T-cell reconstitution after alpha-beta-depleted transplantation in children. A TCRbeta library incorporating unique molecular identifiers was prepared. In TCRdb, the PCR reads were re-called with MiXCR into one record per CDR3 protein. The data contain over 85,000 distinct CDR3 sequences, over 9% of them singletons. In its sample, this clonotype was seen many times. The CDR3 is 15 residues long. Trimming took 8 bases from V and 0 from J, leaving 15 bases between them. Germline-derived CDR1 and CDR2 are KGHDR and SFDVKD. The rearrangement uses TRBV24-1 and TRBJ1-1; D perhaps matches TRBD1 (6 bases). This clonotype was sampled from a human donor who donated a stem cell graft to a child with acute lymphoblastic leukemia. The sample here was PBMCs from the stem cell graft donor, taken from the stem cell graft. The CDR3 DNA is TGTGCCACCAATGCACAGGGTATGATGAACACTGAAGCTTTCTTT. It specifies CATNAQGMMNTEAFF.